Below, one TCR beta chain is given with its context. The antigen remains unidentified. This sample stems from a study of CD8+ T cells in alopecia areata. Study summary: Administration of oral tofacitinib to treated patients was at 5 to 10 mg twice daily.

Study-level points and caveats: Scalp sequencing captures resident alphabeta T cells of normal skin too. It was observed that many expanded lesional clones persisted in scalp and blood during tofacitinib. Tofacitinib delivered significant drops in scalp clonality and in expanded CD8+ clones among the top 100.

There are 18 residues in the CDR3. V dropped 8 bases and J dropped 6; count of bases not matched to a gene: 15. Germline CDR1 and CDR2: LNHDA and SQIVND (reference sequence). Extracted RNA was reverse transcribed into cDNA, the sequencing template. The protocol was immunoSEQ multiplex PCR, while the TCRdb copy is restricted to in-frame clones and leaves out a portion. The table records 80,000 to 100,000 clones, roughly 47% of them present only once. Treatment in this sample: oral pan-JAK inhibitor, 5-10 mg twice daily. The chain uses TRBV19 and TRBJ2-1; 14 bases map to TRBD2. This TCR derives from a human donor with alopecia areata. Sequences were derived from CD8+ T cells sorted from blood, sampled at week 24, from a patient treated with tofacitinib. CDR3: CASVPTGGLAGAGNEQFF. CDR3 DNA sequence: TGTGCCAGTGTACCGACAGGGGGACTAGCGGGAGCAGGCAATGAGCAGTTCTTC. The variable domain in full, with the rest retrieved from reference TRBV19 and TRBJ2-1, is DGGITQSPKYLFRKEGQNVTLSCEQNLNHDAMYWYRQDPGQGLRLIYYSQIVNDFQKGDIAEGYSVSREKKESFPLTVTSAQKNPTAFYLCASVPTGGLAGAGNEQFFGPGTRLTVL.